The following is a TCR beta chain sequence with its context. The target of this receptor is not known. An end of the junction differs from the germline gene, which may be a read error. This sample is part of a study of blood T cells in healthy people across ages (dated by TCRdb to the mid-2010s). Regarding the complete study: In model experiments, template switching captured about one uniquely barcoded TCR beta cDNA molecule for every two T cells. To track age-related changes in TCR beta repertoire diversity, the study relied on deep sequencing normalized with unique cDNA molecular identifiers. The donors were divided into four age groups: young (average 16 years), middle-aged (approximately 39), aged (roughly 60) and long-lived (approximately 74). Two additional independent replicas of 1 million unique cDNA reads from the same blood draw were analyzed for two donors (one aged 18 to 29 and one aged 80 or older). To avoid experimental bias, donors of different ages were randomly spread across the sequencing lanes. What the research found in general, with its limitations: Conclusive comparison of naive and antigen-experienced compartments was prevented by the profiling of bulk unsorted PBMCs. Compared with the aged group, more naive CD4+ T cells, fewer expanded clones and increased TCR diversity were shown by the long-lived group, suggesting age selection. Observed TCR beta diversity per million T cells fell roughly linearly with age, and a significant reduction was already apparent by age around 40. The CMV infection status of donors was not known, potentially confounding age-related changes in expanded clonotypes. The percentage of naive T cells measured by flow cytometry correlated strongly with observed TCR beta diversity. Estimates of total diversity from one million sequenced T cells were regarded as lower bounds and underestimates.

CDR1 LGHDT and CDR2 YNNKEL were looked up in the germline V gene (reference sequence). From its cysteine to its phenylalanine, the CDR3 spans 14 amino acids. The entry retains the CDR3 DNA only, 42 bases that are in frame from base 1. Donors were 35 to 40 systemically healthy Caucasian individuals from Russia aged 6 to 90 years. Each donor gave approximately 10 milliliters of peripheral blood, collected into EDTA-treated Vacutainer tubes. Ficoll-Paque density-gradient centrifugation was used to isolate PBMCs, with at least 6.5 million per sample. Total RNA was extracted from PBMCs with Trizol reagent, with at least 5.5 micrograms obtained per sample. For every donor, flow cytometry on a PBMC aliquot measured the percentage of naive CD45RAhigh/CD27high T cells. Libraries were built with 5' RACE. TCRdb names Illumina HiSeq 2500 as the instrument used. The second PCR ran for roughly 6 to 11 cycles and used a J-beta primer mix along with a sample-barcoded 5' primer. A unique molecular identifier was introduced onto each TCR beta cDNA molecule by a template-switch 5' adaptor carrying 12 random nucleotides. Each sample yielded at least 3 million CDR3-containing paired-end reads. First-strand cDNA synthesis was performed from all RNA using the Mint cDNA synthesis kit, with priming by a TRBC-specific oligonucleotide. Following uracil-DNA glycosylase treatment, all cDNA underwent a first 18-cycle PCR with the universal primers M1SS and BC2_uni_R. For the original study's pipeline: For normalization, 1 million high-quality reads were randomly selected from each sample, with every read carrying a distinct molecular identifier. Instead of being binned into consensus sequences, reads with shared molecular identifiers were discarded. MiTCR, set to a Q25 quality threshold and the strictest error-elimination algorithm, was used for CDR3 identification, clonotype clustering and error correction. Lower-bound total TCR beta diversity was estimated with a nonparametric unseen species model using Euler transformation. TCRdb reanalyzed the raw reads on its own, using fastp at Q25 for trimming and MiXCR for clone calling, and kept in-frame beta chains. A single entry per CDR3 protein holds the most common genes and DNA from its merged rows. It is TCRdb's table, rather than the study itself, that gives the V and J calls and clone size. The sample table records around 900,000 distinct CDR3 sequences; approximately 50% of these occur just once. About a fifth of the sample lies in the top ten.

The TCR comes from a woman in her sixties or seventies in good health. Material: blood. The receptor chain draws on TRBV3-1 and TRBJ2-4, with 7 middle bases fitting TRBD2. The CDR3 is CANSQRGSKNIQYF. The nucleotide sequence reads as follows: TGTGCCAACAGCCAGCGGGGATCCAAAAACATTCAGTACTTC.